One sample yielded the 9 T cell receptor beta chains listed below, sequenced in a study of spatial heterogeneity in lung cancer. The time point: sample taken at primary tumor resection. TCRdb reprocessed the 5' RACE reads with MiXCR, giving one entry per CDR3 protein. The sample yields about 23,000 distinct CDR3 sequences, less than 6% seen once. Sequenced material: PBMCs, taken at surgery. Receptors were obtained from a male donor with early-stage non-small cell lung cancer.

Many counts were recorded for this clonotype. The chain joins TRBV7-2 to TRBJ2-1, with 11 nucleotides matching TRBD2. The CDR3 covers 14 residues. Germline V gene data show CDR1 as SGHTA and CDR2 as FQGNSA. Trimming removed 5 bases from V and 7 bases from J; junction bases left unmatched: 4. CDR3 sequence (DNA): TGTGCCAGCAGCAATAGCGGGGGGGCAAATGAGCAGTTCTTC. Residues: CASSNSGGANEQFF. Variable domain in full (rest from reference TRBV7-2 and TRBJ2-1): GAGVSQSPSNKVTEKGKDVELRCDPISGHTALYWYRQSLGQGLEFLIYFQGNSAPDKSGLPSDRFSAERTGGSVSTLTIQRTQQEDSAVYLCASSNSGGANEQFFGPGTRLTVL.

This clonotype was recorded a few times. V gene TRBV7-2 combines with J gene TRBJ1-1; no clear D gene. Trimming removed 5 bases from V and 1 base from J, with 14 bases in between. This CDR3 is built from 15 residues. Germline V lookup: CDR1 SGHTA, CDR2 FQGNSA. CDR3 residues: CASSPLSTRNTEAFF. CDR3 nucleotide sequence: TGTGCCAGCAGCCCGCTCAGTACCCGGAACACTGAAGCTTTCTTT.

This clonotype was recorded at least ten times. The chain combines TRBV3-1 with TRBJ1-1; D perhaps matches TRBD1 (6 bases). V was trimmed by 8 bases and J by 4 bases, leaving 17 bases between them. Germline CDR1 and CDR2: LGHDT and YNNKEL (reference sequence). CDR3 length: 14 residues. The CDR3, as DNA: TGTGCCAGCTCGGGAACAGGGCTGGGCACTGAAGCTTTCTTT. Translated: CASSGTGLGTEAFF.

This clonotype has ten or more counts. The CDR3 region has the DNA TGTGCCAGCAGTTTAGATTTAACAGGGGGCTCCACCGGGGAGCTGTTTTTT. Translating gives CASSLDLTGGSTGELFF. The V gene is TRBV28, the J gene TRBJ2-2; TRBD1 matches 9 bases. The ends lost 2 bases at V and 4 bases at J; junction bases unmatched: 8. There are 17 residues in the CDR3. Germline V lookup: CDR1 MDHEN, CDR2 SYDVKM.

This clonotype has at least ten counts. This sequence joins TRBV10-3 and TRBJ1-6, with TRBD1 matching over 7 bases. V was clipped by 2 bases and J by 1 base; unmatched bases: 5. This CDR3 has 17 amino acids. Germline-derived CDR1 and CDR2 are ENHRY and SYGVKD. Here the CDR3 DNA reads TGTGCCATCAGTGAGGCGACAGGGCGATCCTATAATTCACCCCTCCACTTT. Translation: CAISEATGRSYNSPLHF.

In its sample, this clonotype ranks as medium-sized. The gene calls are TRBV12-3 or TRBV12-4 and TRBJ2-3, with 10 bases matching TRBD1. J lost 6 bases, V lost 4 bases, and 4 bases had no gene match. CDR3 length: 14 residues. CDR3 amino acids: CASSSDRGTDTQYF. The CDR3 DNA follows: TGTGCCAGCAGTTCGGACAGGGGGACCGATACGCAGTATTTT.

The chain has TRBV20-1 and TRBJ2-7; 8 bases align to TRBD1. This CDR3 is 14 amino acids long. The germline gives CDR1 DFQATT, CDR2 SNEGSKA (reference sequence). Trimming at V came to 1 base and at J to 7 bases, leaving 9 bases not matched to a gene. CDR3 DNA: TGCAGTGCTAGAGGATTGGACAGGGTCCGGGAGCAGTACTTC. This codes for CSARGLDRVREQYF.

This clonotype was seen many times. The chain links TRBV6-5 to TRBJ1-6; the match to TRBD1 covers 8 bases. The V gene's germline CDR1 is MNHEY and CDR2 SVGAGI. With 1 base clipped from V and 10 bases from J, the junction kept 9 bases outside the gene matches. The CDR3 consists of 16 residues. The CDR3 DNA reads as TGTGCCAGCAGTTACTTTCCCGGGACAGGTGGATCACCCCTCCACTTT. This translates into CASSYFPGTGGSPLHF.

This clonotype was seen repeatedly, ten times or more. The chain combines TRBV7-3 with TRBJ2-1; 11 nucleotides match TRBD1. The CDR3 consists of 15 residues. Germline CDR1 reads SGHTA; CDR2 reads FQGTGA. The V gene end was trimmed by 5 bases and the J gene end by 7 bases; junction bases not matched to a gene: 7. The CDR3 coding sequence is TGTGCCAGCAGCCAGGCGGGACAGGGGGTTAATGAGCAGTTCTTC. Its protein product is CASSQAGQGVNEQFF.